This T cell receptor (beta chain) was profiled in a study of human T cells and chemical hapten exposure. The wider study: Read at 6 days, the patch tests placed 0.01% DPC on the upper back. The study enrolled mostly female patients with alopecia areata, totalis or universalis.

Attachment of unique molecular identifiers to individual cDNA molecules was performed in the library. Each CDR3 protein gets one entry after TCRdb re-called the RACE reads with MiXCR. The sample carries approximately 80,000 distinct CDR3 sequences, around 11% recorded once. This clonotype has just a few counts. Time point in this sample: patch test 1, 2 weeks after DPC sensitization. As for treatment: therapeutic diphenylcyclopropenone sensitization with weekly scalp DPC. Only after blood had been drawn was each patch test applied. The length of the CDR3 is 19 residues. Germline CDR1 reads LGHDT; CDR2 reads YNNKEL (reference sequence). Trimming cost V 0 bases and J 0 bases; bases outside gene matches: 10.

The V and J genes are TRBV3-1 and TRBJ1-4; TRBD1 matches 7 bases. This material consisted of whole blood, taken in connection with sensitization to the hapten diphenylcyclopropenone (DPC). This clonotype originated in a woman between 50 and 59 years old with alopecia areata. Some clones in this sample may be carry-over from other donors' samples. CDR3 bases: TGTGCCAGCAGCCAAGACCCTTTTTTAGGGGGCACAACTAATGAAAAACTGTTTTTT. It is translated as CASSQDPFLGGTTNEKLFF.